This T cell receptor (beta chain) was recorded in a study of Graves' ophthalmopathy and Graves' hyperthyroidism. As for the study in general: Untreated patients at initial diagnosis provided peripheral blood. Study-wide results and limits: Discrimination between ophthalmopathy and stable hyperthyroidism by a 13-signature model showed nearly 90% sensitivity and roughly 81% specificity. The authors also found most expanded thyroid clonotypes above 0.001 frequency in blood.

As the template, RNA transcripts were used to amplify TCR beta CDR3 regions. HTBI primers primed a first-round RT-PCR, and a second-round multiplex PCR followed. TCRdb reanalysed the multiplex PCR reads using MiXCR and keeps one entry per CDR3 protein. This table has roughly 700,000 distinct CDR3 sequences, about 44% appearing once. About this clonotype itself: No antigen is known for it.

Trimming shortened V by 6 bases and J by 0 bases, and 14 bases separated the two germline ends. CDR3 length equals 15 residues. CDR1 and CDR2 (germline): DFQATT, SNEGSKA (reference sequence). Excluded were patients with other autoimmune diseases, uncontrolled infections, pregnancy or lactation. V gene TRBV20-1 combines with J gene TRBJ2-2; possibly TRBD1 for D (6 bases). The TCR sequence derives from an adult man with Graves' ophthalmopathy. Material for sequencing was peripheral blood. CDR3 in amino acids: CSAENRDANTGELFF. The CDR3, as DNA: TGCAGTGCCGAAAACAGGGACGCGAACACCGGGGAGCTGTTTTTT.